In this sample, the clone carrying this TCR beta chain turned up many times. The target antigen is unknown. As the method for making TCR beta libraries, quantitative 5'-RACE with molecular barcodes was used. TCRdb re-derived calls from the 5' RACE reads in MiXCR, one entry per CDR3 protein. The data contain about 240,000 distinct CDR3 sequences, around 7.8% of them seen just once; the ten biggest clones take up nearly 7%. The CDR3 sequence is 15 residues long. Germline V gene data show CDR1 as MNHEY and CDR2 as SVGAGI. The V and J ends lost 0 bases and 6 bases, in that order; junction bases with no gene match: 2. The data belong to a study of CD8 T cells in ankylosing spondylitis. General study results and limits: The authors reported significant enrichment of disease-linked clones in matched ankylosing spondylitis synovial fluid. Earlier work had already found some motif variants in reactive arthritis synovial fluid and blood. Researchers report that disease-linked clones proved CD8+ and relatively rare in peripheral blood.

Sequenced input: blood, either unsorted or a sorted T cell fraction (not recorded which). This receptor was obtained from a male donor with ankylosing spondylitis or in good health (not recorded which). The chain uses TRBV6-5 and TRBJ1-4; 9 bases agree with TRBD1. The CDR3 loop reads CASSYSGTGYEKLFF. The CDR3 region has the DNA TGTGCCAGCAGTTACTCGGGGACAGGGTATGAAAAACTGTTTTTT.